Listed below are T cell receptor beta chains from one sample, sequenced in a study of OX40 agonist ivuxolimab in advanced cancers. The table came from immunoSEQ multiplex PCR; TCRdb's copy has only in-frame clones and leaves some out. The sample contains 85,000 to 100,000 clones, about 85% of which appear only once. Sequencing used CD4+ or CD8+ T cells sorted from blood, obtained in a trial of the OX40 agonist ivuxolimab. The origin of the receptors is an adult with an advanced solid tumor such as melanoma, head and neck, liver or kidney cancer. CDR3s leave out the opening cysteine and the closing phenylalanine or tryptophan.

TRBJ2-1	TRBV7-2	ASSLGQGNNEQF
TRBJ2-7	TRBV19	ASSIALAGGPGHEQY
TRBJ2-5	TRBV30	AWMIPGQETQY
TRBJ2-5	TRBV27	ASSPGRRETQY
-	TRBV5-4	ASSLDGRAGEQY
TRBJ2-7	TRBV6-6	ASSYSRLVDEQY
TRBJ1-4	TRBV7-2	ASSQTREKLF
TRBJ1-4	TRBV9	ASSVDSNNEKLF
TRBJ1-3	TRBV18	ASSPSRRYPNTIY
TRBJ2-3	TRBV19	ASSTEGGTDTQY
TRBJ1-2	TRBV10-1	ASSDLYLDRDTYGYT
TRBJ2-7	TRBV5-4	ASSLGGAQYEQY
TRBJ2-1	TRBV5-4	ASSLEAEQF
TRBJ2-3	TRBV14	ASSPHGGVSTDTQY
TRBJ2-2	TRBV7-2	ASSLTRLAGGKNTGELF
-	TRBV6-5	ASSFTSSYEQY
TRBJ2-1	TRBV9	ASSVVDFNEQF
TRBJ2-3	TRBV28	ASSLAGEEDTQY
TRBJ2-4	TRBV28	ASRGAGKYIQY
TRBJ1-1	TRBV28	ASSPSDPHRTEAF
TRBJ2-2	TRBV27	ASSFLGTEAGELF
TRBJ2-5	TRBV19	ASRDTPKETQY